This T cell receptor (beta chain) was sequenced during a study of blood T cell repertoires in COVID-19. Study as a whole: Acute and convalescent COVID-19 samples came from the United States, Italy and Spain. T cells, B-cell-depleted T cells, or PBMCs provided the cDNA or gDNA that served as material.

This CDR3 has 13 amino acids. The germline gives CDR1 LGHDT, CDR2 YNNKEL (reference sequence). Authors' data handling: Amplification of reference gene primers provided the estimated nucleated cell counts. Sequencing used immunoSEQ multiplex PCR; TCRdb keeps in-frame clones, though not all of them. That table supplies the V and J calls and clone size; D and trimming were determined from the DNA. Here the sample spans tens of thousands of clones, around nine tenths being singletons. Note on this clone: The junction shows a germline mismatch at one end, possibly a read error.

The sample consisted of peripheral blood. The clonotype was recovered from a man older than 75 with active or convalescent COVID-19. This sequence joins TRBV3-1 (or the pseudogene TRBV3-2) and TRBJ1-2; D ambiguous. The CDR3 region is CASSLGREGGNLF. The CDR3 nucleotides are TGTGCCAGCAGCCTGGGGAGGGAGGGAGGAAACCTCTTC.